This is a list of T cell receptor beta chains from one sample in a study of T cell responses to AZD1222 COVID-19 vaccine. Some clones are missing from TCRdb's copy, which holds only in-frame ones; the method was immunoSEQ multiplex PCR. The repertoire has 110,000 or so clones, about 86% of them found once; the top ten carry approximately 18%. Sequences were derived from peripheral blood, sampled 28 days after the second AZD1222 dose. These receptors originate from an adult who received the AZD1222 COVID-19 vaccine. Both conserved end residues are part of each CDR3. D genes are given only for firm matches. Not all rows give a size; the values are once, few, many and, for expanded clones, a class.

TRBV28	.	TRBJ1-1	.	TGTGCCAGCAGTTTAGAACAGAACACTGAAGCTTTCTTT	CASSLEQNTEAFF
TRBV11-1	.	TRBJ1-1	.	TGTGCCAGCAGCTTAGCCGGGAACACTGAAGCTTTCTTT	CASSLAGNTEAFF
TRBV9	.	TRBJ2-7	.	TGTGCCAGCAGCCCCGGTGTGGGGTACGAGCAGTACTTC	CASSPGVGYEQYF
TRBV12-3/TRBV12-4	.	TRBJ2-1	TRBD1	TGTGCCAGCACCCGACAGGGGGTTAGTGAGCAGTTCTTC	CASTRQGVSEQFF
TRBV18	.	TRBJ2-5	TRBD1	TGTGCCAGCTCACCGCGGGACAGGCAAGAGACCCAGTACTTC	CASSPRDRQETQYF
TRBV5-5	.	TRBJ1-1	.	TGTGCCAGCAGCTTGGACTGGGGTCCCACTGAAGCTTTCTTT	CASSLDWGPTEAFF
TRBV19	.	TRBJ1-2	.	TGTGCCAGTAGTATAGTGGGCAGAAACTATGGCTACACCTTC	CASSIVGRNYGYTF
TRBV18	.	TRBJ2-2	.	TGTGCCAGCTCAGGCTACACCGGGGAGCTGTTTTTT	CASSGYTGELFF
TRBV7-2	.	TRBJ1-5	.	TGTGCCAGCAGCTTAGAGACGGCCTGGGATCAGCCCCAGCATTTT	CASSLETAWDQPQHF
TRBV2	.	TRBJ2-7	.	TGTGCCAGCAGTGATCCGGACTTATCCTACGAGCAGTACTTC	CASSDPDLSYEQYF
TRBV3-1/TRBV3-2	.	TRBJ2-5	.	TGTGCCAGCAGCCAATACCGGATACTAGTATACGGGGAGACCCAGTACTTC	CASSQYRILVYGETQYF
TRBV18	.	TRBJ2-1	TRBD2	TGTGCCAGCTCACCACCTTCCCTAGCGGGCGGCAATGAGCAGTTCTTC	CASSPPSLAGGNEQFF
TRBV28	.	TRBJ1-1	TRBD1	TGTGCCAGCAGGTCATATGGGACAGGGGGCACTGAAGCTTTCTTT	CASRSYGTGGTEAFF
TRBV7-9	.	TRBJ2-7	.	TGTGCCAGCAGCTATGGGGAAGAGGGGCAGTACTTC	CASSYGEEGQYF
TRBV5-6	few	TRBJ1-2	.	TGTGCCAGCAGCTTGGCCAACTATGGCTACACCTTC	CASSLANYGYTF
TRBV11-2	.	TRBJ1-6	TRBD1	TGTGCCAGCAGTTACCGGGACAGTAATTCACCCCTCCACTTT	CASSYRDSNSPLHF
TRBV2	.	TRBJ2-3	TRBD2	TGTGCCAGCAGTGAGGGGACTAGCGGGGGAGGAGATACGCAGTATTTT	CASSEGTSGGGDTQYF
TRBV29-1	.	TRBJ2-3	.	TGCAGCGTAGCCGGGTCTACCACGAAGGTGTACCCCACAGATACGCAGTATTTT	CSVAGSTTKVYPTDTQYF
TRBV27	.	TRBJ2-1	.	TGTGCCAGCAGTCAAAGCCGCAGGGATGAGCAGTTCTTC	CASSQSRRDEQFF
TRBV5-4	.	TRBJ1-1	TRBD1	TGTGCCAGCAGCTTGGAGGGACAGACGAACACTGAAGCTTTCTTT	CASSLEGQTNTEAFF
TRBV7-8	.	TRBJ1-5	.	TGTGCCAGCAGCTTAGCGCTACAGGGACATCAGCCCCAGCATTTT	CASSLALQGHQPQHF
TRBV6-6	many	TRBJ1-6	.	TGTGCCAGCACCCATACGGATAATTCACCCCTCCACTTT	CASTHTDNSPLHF
TRBV7-8	.	TRBJ2-1	.	TGTGCCAGCAGCTTAGTTATTGCCTTAGATGACAATGAGCAGTTCTTC	CASSLVIALDDNEQFF
TRBV5-4	.	TRBJ2-1	.	TGTGCCAGCAGCTTGATAGCGAATGAGCAGTTCTTC	CASSLIANEQFF
TRBV4-1	.	TRBJ2-7	TRBD2	TGCGCCAGCAGCCAGCAGACTAGCGGGAGGGGAACCTACGAGCAGTACTTC	CASSQQTSGRGTYEQYF
TRBV20-1	.	TRBJ1-1	.	TGCAGTGCCCCAGGGTTGACTGAAGCTTTCTTT	CSAPGLTEAFF
TRBV11-2	once	TRBJ2-7	.	TGTGCCAGCAGCCAATTGAGGGACGGACGGCAGTACTTC	CASSQLRDGRQYF
TRBV2	.	TRBJ1-2	TRBD1	TGTGCCAGTGGGACAGGGGCTCTTAACTATGGCTACACCTTC	CASGTGALNYGYTF
TRBV12-2	.	TRBJ2-3	.	TGTGCAAGTCGCACCCGGGACCCCACAGATACGCAGTATTTT	CASRTRDPTDTQYF
TRBV19	.	TRBJ1-3	TRBD1	TGTGCCACAACCTTGGGACAGAGCTCTGGAAACACCATATATTTT	CATTLGQSSGNTIYF
TRBV3-1/TRBV3-2	.	TRBJ1-4	.	TGTGCCAGCAGCTACCTATACCTCACAGCTGCAACTAATGAAAAACTGTTTTTT	CASSYLYLTAATNEKLFF
TRBV29-1	.	TRBJ2-7	.	TGCAGCGTTTCCAAGACTGACCAGCAGTACTTC	CSVSKTDQQYF
TRBV18	.	TRBJ2-7	.	TGTGCCAGCTCGCCGACAGGTGGCCTATCCTACGAGCAGTACTTC	CASSPTGGLSYEQYF
TRBV6-5	few	TRBJ2-1	.	TGTGCCAATCATCGGAGGAGACGCTCCTACAATGAGCAGTTCTTC	CANHRRRRSYNEQFF
TRBV6-6	.	TRBJ2-7	.	TGTGCCAGCAGTTATTCAGGACAGACCTACGAGCAGTACTTC	CASSYSGQTYEQYF
TRBV7-2	.	TRBJ2-2	.	TGTGCCAGCAGATCTCAGTTAGCCGGGGAGCTGTTTTTT	CASRSQLAGELFF
TRBV27	.	TRBJ2-5	.	TGTGCCAGCAGTTTTTTGACAGGAGAGACCCAGTACTTC	CASSFLTGETQYF
TRBV5-1	.	TRBJ1-4	TRBD1	TGCGCCAGCAGCTTACCGGGACAGGGTGGGGAAAAACTGTTTTTT	CASSLPGQGGEKLFF
TRBV5-4	once	TRBJ2-5	TRBD1	TGTGCCAGCAGCCCCGCCGAGACAGGGAGCCAAGAGACCCAGTACTTC	CASSPAETGSQETQYF